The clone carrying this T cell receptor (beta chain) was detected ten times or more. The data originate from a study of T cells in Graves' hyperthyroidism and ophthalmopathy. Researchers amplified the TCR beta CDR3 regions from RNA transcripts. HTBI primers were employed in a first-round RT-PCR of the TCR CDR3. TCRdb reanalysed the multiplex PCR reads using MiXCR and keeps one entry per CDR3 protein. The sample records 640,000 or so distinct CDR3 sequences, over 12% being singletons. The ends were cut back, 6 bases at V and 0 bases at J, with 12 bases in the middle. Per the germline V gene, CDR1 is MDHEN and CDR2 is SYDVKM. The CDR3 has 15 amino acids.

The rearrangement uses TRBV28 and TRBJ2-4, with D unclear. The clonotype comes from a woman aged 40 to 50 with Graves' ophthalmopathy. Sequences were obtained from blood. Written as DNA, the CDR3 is TGTGCCAGCAGCTGGACCACACTAGCCAAAAACATTCAGTACTTC. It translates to CASSWTTLAKNIQYF.